This T cell receptor (beta chain) is from a study of T cells in localized non-small cell lung cancer. Study conclusions and caveats: Increased T cell density in blood showed an association with longer overall survival. Adjacent lung held a median around 56 of the top 100 tumor clones.

The germline V gene encodes CDR1 KGHSH and CDR2 LQKENI. V lost 1 base and J 0 bases, leaving 10 bases between the germline ends. This CDR3 region has 17 residues. With regard to this clone: The antigen is undetermined.

The data were produced by immunoSEQ multiplex PCR, yet TCRdb's version contains in-frame clones alone and is incomplete. The sample has over 30,000 clones, about 80% seen once; the top ten hold around 34%. The chain carries TRBV18 and TRBJ2-6; a weak D match, TRBD1 (6 bases). The TCR originated in a male donor aged 60 or older with stage II squamous cell lung carcinoma. The sequencing used peripheral blood, collected before any cancer treatment. CDR3 sequence: CASSPQGTSSGANVLTF. The CDR3, as DNA: TGTGCCAGCTCACCACAGGGGACATCCTCTGGGGCCAACGTCCTGACTTTC.